This T cell receptor (beta chain) was obtained from a study of patients and donors after allogeneic stem cell transplantation. Each CDR3 protein gets one entry after TCRdb re-called the RT-PCR reads with MiXCR. The sample lists roughly 180,000 distinct CDR3 sequences, 41% occurring once. Germline V gene data show CDR1 as MNHEY and CDR2 as SMNVEV (reference sequence). The CDR3 has 13 residues. Trimming shortened V by 6 bases and J by 3 bases, and 12 bases separated the two germline ends. Sequences were obtained from blood, either unsorted or a sorted T cell fraction (not recorded which). This chain joins TRBV27 and TRBJ2-7; D may be TRBD1 (5 bases). The sequence derives from a human donor who was either an allogeneic HSCT recipient or a stem cell or donor lymphocyte infusion donor (not recorded which). It is not recorded whose cells these are; they may come from a transplant donor. For the CDR3, the DNA is TGTGCCAGCAGGGACAATCCCCACTACGAGCAGTACTTC. This gives the protein CASRDNPHYEQYF.